The present T cell receptor beta chain was sequenced within a study of T cells in Graves' hyperthyroidism and ophthalmopathy (dated by TCRdb to between 2018 and 2021). Regarding the complete study: Peripheral blood samples were taken at initial diagnosis, before any treatment was given. To identify distinguishing TCR V-J signatures, a discovery cohort of 90 to 100 patients was used, comprising 43 with Graves' ophthalmopathy and some 60 with stable Graves' hyperthyroidism. Whether ophthalmopathy could be predicted prospectively was tested in an independent validation cohort made up of some 20 hyperthyroidism patients plus 17 patients who later progressed to ophthalmopathy. For training and testing, the approximately 92 patients in the discovery cohort were randomly divided in a 7:3 ratio. In addition, the study compared T-cell repertoires in thyroid tissue and in blood from six Graves' hyperthyroidism patients. Once sampling was done, hyperthyroidism patients were given methimazole at a starting dose of 30 mg daily, whereas ophthalmopathy patients were given high-dose intravenous methylprednisolone. The paper reports TCR Vbeta CDR3 sequencing of over 130 peripheral blood samples: 40 to 45 ophthalmopathy, 70 to 85 hyperthyroidism and around 17 progressor patients. The paper's findings and limits, for the study overall: Most expanded thyroid clonotypes (frequency above 0.001) were also detected in blood, suggesting blood repertoires may reflect thyroid immune responses. In cross-validation, a model built on a 13 V-J signature told ophthalmopathy apart from stable hyperthyroidism with less than 90% sensitivity and roughly 81% specificity, and in testing the same model reached 80%/75%. In validation, progression to ophthalmopathy was predicted by the model with approximately 67% sensitivity and 72.22% specificity, a median of roughly 6.4 months before onset. Sample size was not statistically predetermined, and investigators were not blinded to group allocation.

Ophthalmopathy patients had moderately to severely active disease, with a Clinical Activity Score of 3 or more, a NOSPECS grade of 4 or more, and a disease duration of less than 3 months. The study excluded patients with uncontrolled infections, other autoimmune diseases, pregnancy or lactation. Diagnoses were established on the basis of clinical symptoms, serum thyroxine and TRAb, thyroid ultrasound, and orbital computed tomography. PBMCs were separated from approximately 9.9 ml of fresh peripheral blood using Ficoll-Paque density gradient centrifugation. Total RNA was extracted with Trizol reagent, and quality was checked on an Agilent 2100 Bioanalyzer. The TCR beta CDR3 regions were amplified from RNA transcripts. The first round of RT-PCR for the TCR CDR3 was performed with the HTBI primer set and the Qiagen OneStep RT-PCR kit. A second multiplex PCR round built the libraries, followed by size selection and purification. Sequencing of the libraries was done on an Illumina HiSeq2000 using paired-end 100 bp reads. In the paper's pipeline: Raw data were processed with SOAPnuke, discarding reads with adapters, uncalled bases, mean Phred below 15, or no exact constant-primer or identifier match. COPE v1.2.5 was used to merge high-quality paired reads, and clonotypes were defined as unique nucleotide sequences. MiTCR v1.1 was used to align the clonotypes against IMGT TRBV, TRBD and TRBJ reference segments. The analysis included only V-J combinations with a frequency above 0.0001, which together covered approximately 99% of the repertoires. A TCS score was defined as the ratio of F50 (clonal expansion) to E x V (chaos), with BLOSUM62-based TCRdist applied between CDR3 peptides within each V-J. Welch's t-statistics and random forest reduced around 550 V-J features to around 14, which were used in a naive Bayes classifier (R e1071). TCRdb handled the public reads itself, with Q25 trimming in fastp and clone calling in MiXCR, and kept productive beta chains. Entries that share a CDR3 protein sequence are merged under the most common genes and DNA. None of the V and J calls come from the authors' own analysis; TCRdb made them. The sample records about 600,000 distinct CDR3 sequences, 16% of which are singletons. The top ten hold around 3.5% of the sample.

This clonotype was seen ten or more times. Its antigen target is currently unknown. Within one base of it there is no much larger clone, and no base qualities were kept. Spanning cysteine to phenylalanine, the CDR3 consists of 15 amino acids. This entry keeps only the CDR3 DNA: 45 bases, framed from base 1. The germline V gene specifies SGHVS as CDR1 and FNYEAQ as CDR2. V trim: 1 base; J trim: 5 bases; unmatched bases: 3. The chain links TRBV7-6 with TRBJ2-5; TRBD1 aligns with 11 central bases. The sample taken for sequencing was blood. This clonotype was sampled from a woman aged 40 to 50 with Graves' ophthalmopathy. The DNA sequence is given as TGTGCCAGCAGCTTAGGTGGACAGGGGGCGGAGACCCAGTACTTC. Its amino acids are CASSLGGQGAETQYF.